A selection of T cell receptor beta chains follows, all from one sample in a study of T-cell memory formation after mild COVID-19. TCRdb reprocessed the 5' RACE reads with MiXCR, giving one entry per CDR3 protein. The repertoire holds fewer than 600,000 distinct CDR3 sequences, with about 20% as singletons. The specimen sequenced was PBMCs or a T cell subset sorted from them (not recorded which). The receptors come from an adult woman who had mild COVID-19 (a few samples of this study predate the infection). Cell type and time point are not known. CDR3s include the opening cysteine and the closing phenylalanine or tryptophan. D genes are given only for firm matches. Clone size appears in some rows only: once, few, many, or a class for an expanded clone.

DNA | CDR3 | length | V | size | D | J
TGTGCCAGCAGCCAAGCTAGCGGGGCCTACGAGCAGTACTTC | CASSQASGAYEQYF | 14 | TRBV4-2 | few | TRBD2 | TRBJ2-7
TGTGCCAGCAGCTTAGAGCGATTCGGCGGGGAGCTGTTTTTT | CASSLERFGGELFF | 14 | TRBV7-8 | . | . | TRBJ2-2
TGTGCCAGCAGCGAGGGGGGGACGCAGTATTTT | CASSEGGTQYF | 11 | TRBV7-2 | . | . | TRBJ2-3
TGTGCCAGTAGTACCACCGGGTGGGGCGCAAAAATTTACGAGCAGTACTTC | CASSTTGWGAKIYEQYF | 17 | TRBV19 | . | . | TRBJ2-7
TGTGCCAGCAGCGGAGACAGGGAGAACACTGAAGCTTTCTTT | CASSGDRENTEAFF | 14 | TRBV9 | . | TRBD1 | TRBJ1-1
TGCAGCGTTCTCGGACAGGGAGAGACCCAGTACTTC | CSVLGQGETQYF | 12 | TRBV29-1 | few | TRBD1 | TRBJ2-5
TGCGCCAGCAGCCCTCATAGACAGCATTTTGAAGCTTTCTTT | CASSPHRQHFEAFF | 14 | TRBV5-1 | few | . | TRBJ1-1
TGTGCCAGCAGCGTAGACACAGGGGGAAGAGGGGAGCTGTTTTTT | CASSVDTGGRGELFF | 15 | TRBV9 | . | TRBD1 | TRBJ2-2
TGTGCCAGTAGTCACGGGACAGGGACGAGAGAAGCTTTCTTT | CASSHGTGTREAFF | 14 | TRBV19 | . | TRBD1 | TRBJ1-1
TGTGCCAGCAGCTCCCAGGCGTATTCACCCCTCCACTTT | CASSSQAYSPLHF | 13 | TRBV7-3 | . | . | TRBJ1-6
TGTGCCACCAGTACACAGGGGTTCAATGAGCAGTTCTTC | CATSTQGFNEQFF | 13 | TRBV24-1 | . | TRBD1 | TRBJ2-1
TGTGCCAGCAGCTTGGAACAGCCCTACGAGCAGTACTTC | CASSLEQPYEQYF | 13 | TRBV5-6 | many | . | TRBJ2-7
TGCAGCGTTGTGGAGGGACTAGCGGGGGTTAGGGAGCAGTTCTTC | CSVVEGLAGVREQFF | 15 | TRBV29-1 | . | TRBD2 | TRBJ2-1
TGTGCCAGCAGACCGACACAGATGAACACTGAAGCTTTCTTT | CASRPTQMNTEAFF | 14 | TRBV28 | few | . | TRBJ1-1
TGTGCCAGCAGCGTAGGCACAGGGGTGGGTAGCGGTTACAATGAGCAGTTCTTC | CASSVGTGVGSGYNEQFF | 18 | TRBV9 | . | . | TRBJ2-1
TGTGCCAGCAGAAAGGGGACAGGGAACACCGGGGAGCTGTTTTTT | CASRKGTGNTGELFF | 15 | TRBV2 | . | TRBD1 | TRBJ2-2
TGCAGTGCTAAGGACTTGAGCTCCTACAATGAGCAGTTCTTC | CSAKDLSSYNEQFF | 14 | TRBV20-1 | . | . | TRBJ2-1
TGTGCCAGCAGCTCAGGGCTGGGTCAGGTTAGCTCTGGGGCCAACGTCCTGACTTTC | CASSSGLGQVSSGANVLTF | 19 | TRBV12-3/TRBV12-4 | few | . | TRBJ2-6
TGTGCCAGCAGCCCTAGGGGGAGGAGCACAGATACGCAGTATTTT | CASSPRGRSTDTQYF | 15 | TRBV12-3/TRBV12-4 | many | . | TRBJ2-3
TGTGCCAGCAGTCCACTTCCGGGACTAGCGGTTAGCACAGATACGCAGTATTTT | CASSPLPGLAVSTDTQYF | 18 | TRBV2 | . | TRBD2 | TRBJ2-3
TGTGCCAGCAGCCCCAAGGGCCGGAGGGGTTCAGATACGCAGTATTTT | CASSPKGRRGSDTQYF | 16 | TRBV7-9 | . | . | TRBJ2-3
TGTGCCAGTAGTATGATAGCGGGAGGGACCCTTGAGCAGTTCTTC | CASSMIAGGTLEQFF | 15 | TRBV19 | . | TRBD2 | TRBJ2-1
TGTGCCAGTGGTCCTAATGAAAAACTGTTTTTT | CASGPNEKLFF | 11 | TRBV6-6 | few | . | TRBJ1-4
TGTGCCACCAGCATAAACCTAGGGGGTGAATCAGATACGCAGTATTTT | CATSINLGGESDTQYF | 16 | TRBV24-1 | few | . | TRBJ2-3
TGTGCCAGCAGTTCCCGGGAGCAAGGGTCCGGCGAGCAGTACTTC | CASSSREQGSGEQYF | 15 | TRBV6-1 | . | . | TRBJ2-7
TGTGCCAGCAGCGAAACAGGGGGCCAACCCACTGAGCAGTTCTTC | CASSETGGQPTEQFF | 15 | TRBV7-3 | . | TRBD1 | TRBJ2-1
TGTGCCAGCAGCTTGCCCCGACATCGTACTGAGCAGTTCTTC | CASSLPRHRTEQFF | 14 | TRBV5-6 | . | . | TRBJ2-1
TGTGCCGTCGGACAAATCAATCAGCCCCAGCATTTT | CAVGQINQPQHF | 12 | TRBV6-2/TRBV6-3 | . | . | TRBJ1-5
TGTGCCTGGAGTGCGGGGGGCGAGGGTCGAAGGAGCAATCAGCCCCAGCATTTT | CAWSAGGEGRRSNQPQHF | 18 | TRBV30 | . | . | TRBJ1-5
TGTGCCAGCACCCTGACAGGGATGGACTATGGCTACACCTTC | CASTLTGMDYGYTF | 14 | TRBV5-4 | . | TRBD1 | TRBJ1-2
TGCAGCAACCAAAAGACACAGGGATGGGGCTACACCTTC | CSNQKTQGWGYTF | 13 | TRBV20-1 | few | . | TRBJ1-2
TGTGCCAGCAGTTTGGGAGGGACAGGCCAATGGCCCCAGCATTTT | CASSLGGTGQWPQHF | 15 | TRBV27 | few | TRBD1 | TRBJ1-5
TGTGCCAGCAGCACAAGGCGGGGGGATGAGCAGTTCTTC | CASSTRRGDEQFF | 13 | TRBV7-8 | few | TRBD2 | TRBJ2-1
TGCGCCAGCAGCCCCATCGTTGGGAATGAGCAGTTCTTC | CASSPIVGNEQFF | 13 | TRBV5-1 | . | . | TRBJ2-1
TGTGCCAGCAAAGGGACAGGGGATCAGCCCCAGCATTTT | CASKGTGDQPQHF | 13 | TRBV12-3/TRBV12-4 | few | TRBD1 | TRBJ1-5
TGTGCCAGCAGCTCGGGGGACAGGGGTAATGAAAAACTGTTTTTT | CASSSGDRGNEKLFF | 15 | TRBV7-8 | . | TRBD1 | TRBJ1-4
TGCAGCGTTGAGTTCGACAAGCCTTACGAGCAGTACTTC | CSVEFDKPYEQYF | 13 | TRBV29-1 | once | . | TRBJ2-7
TGTGCCAGCAGCTTCCGAGAGGGGGGGACAGGGTCCTACGAGCAGTACTTC | CASSFREGGTGSYEQYF | 17 | TRBV9 | few | TRBD1 | TRBJ2-7
TGTGCCAGCAGTCCCTCCTTGGGGGGAGCGGAGGGCTACACCTTC | CASSPSLGGAEGYTF | 15 | TRBV12-3/TRBV12-4 | few | . | TRBJ1-2
TGTGCCAGCAGCCCGGCCCGGACGGGAGCCTATGGCTACACCTTC | CASSPARTGAYGYTF | 15 | TRBV7-2 | . | . | TRBJ1-2
TGCGCCAGCAGCCCGGAGGGATACAATGAGCAGTTCTTC | CASSPEGYNEQFF | 13 | TRBV5-1 | few | . | TRBJ2-1
TGTGCCAGCACGGGACTAGCGGGAGATACGCAGTATTTT | CASTGLAGDTQYF | 13 | TRBV12-3/TRBV12-4 | few | TRBD2 | TRBJ2-3
TGTGCCAGCAGTTCGCGAGGAGCGGGGGGGCCCCAAGAGACCCAGTACTTC | CASSSRGAGGPQETQYF | 17 | TRBV12-3/TRBV12-4 | . | TRBD2 | TRBJ2-5
TGTGCCAGCAGTTTCGAGGACAGTCGCACAGATACGCAGTATTTT | CASSFEDSRTDTQYF | 15 | TRBV28 | . | . | TRBJ2-3
TGTGCCAGCAGCTTACTAGCAGGGGCCCGGGAAAAACTGTTTTTT | CASSLLAGAREKLFF | 15 | TRBV11-2 | few | . | TRBJ1-4
TGTGCCAGCAGTTTAGACCAGCCCAGGGGCGGCTCTAAAAACATTCAGTACTTC | CASSLDQPRGGSKNIQYF | 18 | TRBV6-6 | few | . | TRBJ2-4
TGTGCCACCAGCAGAGATAGCGGCGTGCAGTACTTC | CATSRDSGVQYF | 12 | TRBV15 | few | . | TRBJ2-7
TGTGCCAGCAGCCTCGGACTAGCGGGAGTACTCGAGCAGTACTTC | CASSLGLAGVLEQYF | 15 | TRBV7-8 | few | TRBD2 | TRBJ2-7
TGTGCCAGTGGGGGGGGCAAATACACTGAAGCTTTCTTT | CASGGGKYTEAFF | 13 | TRBV19 | . | . | TRBJ1-1
TGTGCCACCAGCAGGGGCACCGTTAGGAGCACAGATACGCAGTATTTT | CATSRGTVRSTDTQYF | 16 | TRBV15 | . | . | TRBJ2-3
TGTGCCAGCAGCCATGGTGGTTCTGGGGAGCTGTTTTTT | CASSHGGSGELFF | 13 | TRBV9 | once | . | TRBJ2-2